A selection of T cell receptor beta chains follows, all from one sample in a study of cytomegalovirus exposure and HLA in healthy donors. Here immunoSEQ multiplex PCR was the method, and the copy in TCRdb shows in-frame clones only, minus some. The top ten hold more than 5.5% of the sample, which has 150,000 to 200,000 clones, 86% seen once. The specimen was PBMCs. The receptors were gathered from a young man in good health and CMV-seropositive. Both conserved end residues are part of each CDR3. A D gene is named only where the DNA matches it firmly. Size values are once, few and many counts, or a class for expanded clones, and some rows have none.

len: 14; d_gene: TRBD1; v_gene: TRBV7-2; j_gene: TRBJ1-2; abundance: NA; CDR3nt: TGTGCCAGCAGCTACCCGACAGGGAACTATGGCTACACCTTC; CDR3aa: CASSYPTGNYGYTF
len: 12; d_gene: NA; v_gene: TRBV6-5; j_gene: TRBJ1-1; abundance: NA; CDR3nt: TGTGCCAGCAGACGACAGAACACTGAAGCTTTCTTT; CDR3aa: CASRRQNTEAFF
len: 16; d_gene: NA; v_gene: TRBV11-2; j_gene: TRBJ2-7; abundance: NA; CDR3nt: TGTGCCAGCAGCCGCATAGGGGGACACCTATCCTACGAGCAGTACTTC; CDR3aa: CASSRIGGHLSYEQYF
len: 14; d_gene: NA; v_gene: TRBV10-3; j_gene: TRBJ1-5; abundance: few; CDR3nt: TGTGCCATCAGCAGTGAATATAGCAATCAGCCCCAGCATTTT; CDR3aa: CAISSEYSNQPQHF
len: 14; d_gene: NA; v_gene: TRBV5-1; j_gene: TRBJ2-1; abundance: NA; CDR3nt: TGCGCCAGCAGCCCCTATGGAGGGAACGATGAGCAGTTCTTC; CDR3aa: CASSPYGGNDEQFF
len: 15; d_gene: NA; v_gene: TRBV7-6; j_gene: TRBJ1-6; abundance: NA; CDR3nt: TGTGCCAGCAGCTTACAGGGCAGGGCGGATTCACCCCTCCACTTT; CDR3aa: CASSLQGRADSPLHF
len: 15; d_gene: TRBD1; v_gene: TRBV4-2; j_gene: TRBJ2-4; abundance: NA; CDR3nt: TGTGCCAGCAGCCAAGAGGGACAGGGGAGTGACATTCAGTACTTC; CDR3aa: CASSQEGQGSDIQYF
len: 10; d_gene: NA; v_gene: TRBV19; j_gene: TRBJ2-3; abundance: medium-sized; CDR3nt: TGTGCCAGTCATGGGGATACGCAGTATTTT; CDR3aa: CASHGDTQYF
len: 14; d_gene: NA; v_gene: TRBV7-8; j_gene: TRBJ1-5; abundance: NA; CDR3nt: TGTGCCAGCAGCCCCAACAAGAGCAATCAGCCCCAGCATTTT; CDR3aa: CASSPNKSNQPQHF
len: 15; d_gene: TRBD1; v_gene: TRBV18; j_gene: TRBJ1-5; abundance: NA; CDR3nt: TGTGCCAGCTCAGGGACAGGGAGGGACAATCAGCCCCAGCATTTT; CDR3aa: CASSGTGRDNQPQHF
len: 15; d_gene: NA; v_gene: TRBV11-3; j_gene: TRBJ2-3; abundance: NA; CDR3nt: TGTGCCAGCAGCTTAGGGGGGGAGTCGGTGGATACGCAGTATTTT; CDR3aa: CASSLGGESVDTQYF
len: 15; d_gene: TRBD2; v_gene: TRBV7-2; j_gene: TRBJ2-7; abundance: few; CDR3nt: TGTGCCAGCAGCTTAGACGGCGGGGGGACCTACGAGCAGTACTTC; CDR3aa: CASSLDGGGTYEQYF
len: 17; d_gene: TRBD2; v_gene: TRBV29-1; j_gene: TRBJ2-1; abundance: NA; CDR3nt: TGCAGCGTACGCGTAGCGGGAAGGTTAGGGTCCTACAATGAGCAGTTCTTC; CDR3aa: CSVRVAGRLGSYNEQFF
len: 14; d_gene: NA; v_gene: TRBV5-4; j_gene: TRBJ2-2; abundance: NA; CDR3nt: TGTGCCAGCAGCTTGGAACAGAACACCGGGGAGCTGTTTTTT; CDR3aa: CASSLEQNTGELFF
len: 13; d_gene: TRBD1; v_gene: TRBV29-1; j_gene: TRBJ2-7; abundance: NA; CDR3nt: TGCAGCGTTGAAACGGACAGGGACTACGAGCAGTACTTC; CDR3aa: CSVETDRDYEQYF
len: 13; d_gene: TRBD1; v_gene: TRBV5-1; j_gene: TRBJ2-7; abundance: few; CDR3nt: TGCGCCAGCAGCTTCGGGACAGACTACGAGCAGTACTTC; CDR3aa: CASSFGTDYEQYF
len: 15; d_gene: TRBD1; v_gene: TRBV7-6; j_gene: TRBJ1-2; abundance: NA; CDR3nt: TGTGCCAGCAGCTTAGGCGCCGACAGGGCGGGTGGCTACACCTTC; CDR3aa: CASSLGADRAGGYTF
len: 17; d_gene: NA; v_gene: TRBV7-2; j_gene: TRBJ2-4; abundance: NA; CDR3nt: TGTGCCAGCAGCTTAGGAGGAGGATCGCAGTTCAAAAACATTCAGTACTTC; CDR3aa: CASSLGGGSQFKNIQYF
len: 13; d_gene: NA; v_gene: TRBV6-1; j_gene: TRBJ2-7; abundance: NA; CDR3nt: TGTGCCAGCAGGGGGGCCATCCCCTACGAGCAGTACTTC; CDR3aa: CASRGAIPYEQYF
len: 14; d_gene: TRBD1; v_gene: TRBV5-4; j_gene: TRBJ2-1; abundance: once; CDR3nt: TGTGCCAGCAGCGAAAGACAGGGTTTGTATGAGCAGTTCTTC; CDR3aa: CASSERQGLYEQFF
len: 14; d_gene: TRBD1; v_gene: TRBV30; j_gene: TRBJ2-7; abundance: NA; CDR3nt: TGTGCCTGGATGAATACAGGGGATTTTTACGAGCAGTACTTC; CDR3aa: CAWMNTGDFYEQYF
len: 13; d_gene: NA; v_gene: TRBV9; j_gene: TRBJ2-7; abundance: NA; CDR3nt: TGTGCCAGCAGCCAGGACGGGACCTACGAGCAGTACTTC; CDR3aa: CASSQDGTYEQYF
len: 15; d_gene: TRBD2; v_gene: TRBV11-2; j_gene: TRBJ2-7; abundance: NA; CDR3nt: TGTGCCAGCAGCTTAGATCGGACTAGCGCCTACGAGCAGTACTTC; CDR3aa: CASSLDRTSAYEQYF
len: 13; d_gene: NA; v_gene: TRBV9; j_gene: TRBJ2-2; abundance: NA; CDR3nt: TGTGCCAGCAGCCTCCTTGGAGGCGGGGAGCTGTTTTTT; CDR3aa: CASSLLGGGELFF
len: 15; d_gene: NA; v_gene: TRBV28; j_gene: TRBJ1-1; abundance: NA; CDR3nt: TGTGCCAGCAGTCCCCGGGGCAGGTTGGGTACTGAAGCTTTCTTT; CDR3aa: CASSPRGRLGTEAFF
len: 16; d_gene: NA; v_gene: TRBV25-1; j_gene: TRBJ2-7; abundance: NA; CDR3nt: TGTGCCAGCCCCGGGTGGGCGGGCTCCGGTCCCTACGAGCAGTACTTC; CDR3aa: CASPGWAGSGPYEQYF
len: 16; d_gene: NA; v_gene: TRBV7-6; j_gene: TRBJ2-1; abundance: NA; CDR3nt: TGTGCCAGCAGCTTAGATTCGTCAGGGTTCTACAATGAGCAGTTCTTC; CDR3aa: CASSLDSSGFYNEQFF
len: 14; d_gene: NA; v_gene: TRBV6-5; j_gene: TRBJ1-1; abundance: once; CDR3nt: TGTGCCAGCAGAGCAGACAGGACGAACACTGAAGCTTTCTTT; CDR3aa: CASRADRTNTEAFF
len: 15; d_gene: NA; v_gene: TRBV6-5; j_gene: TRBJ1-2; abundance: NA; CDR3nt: TGTGCCAGCAGAGCCCCGGGGCAGGGTATCGGCGGCTACACCTTC; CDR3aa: CASRAPGQGIGGYTF
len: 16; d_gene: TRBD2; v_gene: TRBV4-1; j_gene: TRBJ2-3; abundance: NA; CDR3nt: TGCGCCAGCAGCACTCCTAGCGGGAGGGCCCCAGATACGCAGTATTTT; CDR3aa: CASSTPSGRAPDTQYF
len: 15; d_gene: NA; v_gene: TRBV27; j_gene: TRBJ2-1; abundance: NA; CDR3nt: TGTGCCAGCAGTCCCCGAGTTGGGGCTTACAATGAGCAGTTCTTC; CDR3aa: CASSPRVGAYNEQFF
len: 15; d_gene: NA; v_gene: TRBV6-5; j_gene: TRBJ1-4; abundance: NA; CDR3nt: TGTGCCAGCAGTTACTCAGGCCCATTCAATGAAAAACTGTTTTTT; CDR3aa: CASSYSGPFNEKLFF
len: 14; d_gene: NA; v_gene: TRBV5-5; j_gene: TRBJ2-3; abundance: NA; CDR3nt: TGTGCCAGCAGCTTGGGGGATTTGGCAGATACGCAGTATTTT; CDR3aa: CASSLGDLADTQYF
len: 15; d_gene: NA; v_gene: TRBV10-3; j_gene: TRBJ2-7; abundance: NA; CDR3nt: TGTGCCATCAGTGAGTCCACCAAGACAGGCTACGAGCAGTACTTC; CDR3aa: CAISESTKTGYEQYF
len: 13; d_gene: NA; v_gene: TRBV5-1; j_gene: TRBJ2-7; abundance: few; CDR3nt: TGCGCCAGCAGCTTGGCTGGGTTCGACGAGCAGTACTTC; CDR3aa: CASSLAGFDEQYF
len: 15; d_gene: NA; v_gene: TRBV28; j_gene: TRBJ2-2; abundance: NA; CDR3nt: TGTGCCAGCCTTTCGGGGGCCCGATGGACCGGGGAGCTGTTTTTT; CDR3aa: CASLSGARWTGELFF
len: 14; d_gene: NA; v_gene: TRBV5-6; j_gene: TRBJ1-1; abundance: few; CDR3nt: TGTGCCAGCAGCTTCGGACGCTGGAACACTGAAGCTTTCTTT; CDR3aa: CASSFGRWNTEAFF
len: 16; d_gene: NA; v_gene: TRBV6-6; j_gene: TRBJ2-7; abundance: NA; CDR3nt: TGTGCCAGCAGTTACTCGACGTCTGGGGGCGCGGGTGAGCAGTACTTC; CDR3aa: CASSYSTSGGAGEQYF
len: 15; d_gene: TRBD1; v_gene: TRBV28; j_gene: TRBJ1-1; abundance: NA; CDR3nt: TGTGCCAGCAGTTTCAGGGACAGGGTGGTTACTGAAGCTTTCTTT; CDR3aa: CASSFRDRVVTEAFF
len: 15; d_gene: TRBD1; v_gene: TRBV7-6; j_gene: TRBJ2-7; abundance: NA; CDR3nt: TGTGCCAGCAGCTTATCGACAGGGAGCATGTACGAGCAGTACTTC; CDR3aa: CASSLSTGSMYEQYF
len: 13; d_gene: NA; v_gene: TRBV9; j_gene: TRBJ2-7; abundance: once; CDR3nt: TGTGCCAGCAGCGCGCAGCGGTCCCACGAGCAGTACTTC; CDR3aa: CASSAQRSHEQYF
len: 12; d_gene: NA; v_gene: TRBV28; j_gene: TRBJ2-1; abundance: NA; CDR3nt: TGTGCCAGCAGTTTAACAGGCGATGAGCAGTTCTTC; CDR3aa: CASSLTGDEQFF
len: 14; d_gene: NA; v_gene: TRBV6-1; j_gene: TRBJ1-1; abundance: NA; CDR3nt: TGTGCCAGCAGTGAGACTCCCCGAGGCACTGAAGCTTTCTTT; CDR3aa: CASSETPRGTEAFF
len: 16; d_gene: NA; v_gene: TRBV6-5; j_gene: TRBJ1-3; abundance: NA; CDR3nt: TGTGCCAGCAGTTACTCGCCAGGGGAAGATGGAAACACCATATATTTT; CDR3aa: CASSYSPGEDGNTIYF
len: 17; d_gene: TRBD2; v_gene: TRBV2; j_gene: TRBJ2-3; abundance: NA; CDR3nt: TGTGCCAGCAGTCCAACTCTAGCGGGGGGGAACACAGATACGCAGTATTTT; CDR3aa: CASSPTLAGGNTDTQYF
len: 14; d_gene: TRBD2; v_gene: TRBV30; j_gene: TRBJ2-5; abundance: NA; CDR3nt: TGTGCCTGGAGTGCCGGACTAGCGGGGGGGACCCAGTACTTC; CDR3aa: CAWSAGLAGGTQYF
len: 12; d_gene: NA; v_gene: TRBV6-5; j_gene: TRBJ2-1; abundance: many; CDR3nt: TGTGCCAGCAGTTTCAGGGGTGGTGAGCAGTTCTTC; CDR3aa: CASSFRGGEQFF
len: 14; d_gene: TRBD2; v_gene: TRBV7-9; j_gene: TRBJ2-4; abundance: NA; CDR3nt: TGTGCCAGCAGTGCGCGGGAGGCGGTTGACATTCAGTACTTC; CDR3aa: CASSAREAVDIQYF
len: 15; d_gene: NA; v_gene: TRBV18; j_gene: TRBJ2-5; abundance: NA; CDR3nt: TGTGCCAGCTCACCAGTCGGACTGCGGGAAGAGACCCAGTACTTC; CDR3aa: CASSPVGLREETQYF
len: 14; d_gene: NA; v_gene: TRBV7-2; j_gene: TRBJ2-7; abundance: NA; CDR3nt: TGTGCCAGCAGCTTACGAGGGTCTGGCGACGAGCAGTACTTC; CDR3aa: CASSLRGSGDEQYF
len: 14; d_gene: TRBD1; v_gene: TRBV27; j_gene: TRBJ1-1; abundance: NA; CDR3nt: TGTGCCAGCAGTTTATACCCAGGGGGCACTGAAGCTTTCTTT; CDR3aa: CASSLYPGGTEAFF
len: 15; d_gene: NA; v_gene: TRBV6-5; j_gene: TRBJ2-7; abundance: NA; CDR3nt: TGTGCCAGCAGTTACTCGAGGGGGGGCAGGGGTGAGCAGTACTTC; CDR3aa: CASSYSRGGRGEQYF
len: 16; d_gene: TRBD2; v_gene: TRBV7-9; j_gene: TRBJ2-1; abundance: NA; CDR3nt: TGTGCCAGCAGCTTGTATGTGACTAGCGGAAACAATGAGCAGTTCTTC; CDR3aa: CASSLYVTSGNNEQFF
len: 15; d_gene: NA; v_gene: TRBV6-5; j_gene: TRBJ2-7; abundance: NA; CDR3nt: TGTGCCAGCAATCCCTCGGGGGGCCGTGGGTACGAGCAGTACTTC; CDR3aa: CASNPSGGRGYEQYF
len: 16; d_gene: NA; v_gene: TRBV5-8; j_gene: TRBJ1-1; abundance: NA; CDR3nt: TGTGCCAGCAGCTTGGCCAGGGCCATCATGAACACTGAAGCTTTCTTT; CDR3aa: CASSLARAIMNTEAFF